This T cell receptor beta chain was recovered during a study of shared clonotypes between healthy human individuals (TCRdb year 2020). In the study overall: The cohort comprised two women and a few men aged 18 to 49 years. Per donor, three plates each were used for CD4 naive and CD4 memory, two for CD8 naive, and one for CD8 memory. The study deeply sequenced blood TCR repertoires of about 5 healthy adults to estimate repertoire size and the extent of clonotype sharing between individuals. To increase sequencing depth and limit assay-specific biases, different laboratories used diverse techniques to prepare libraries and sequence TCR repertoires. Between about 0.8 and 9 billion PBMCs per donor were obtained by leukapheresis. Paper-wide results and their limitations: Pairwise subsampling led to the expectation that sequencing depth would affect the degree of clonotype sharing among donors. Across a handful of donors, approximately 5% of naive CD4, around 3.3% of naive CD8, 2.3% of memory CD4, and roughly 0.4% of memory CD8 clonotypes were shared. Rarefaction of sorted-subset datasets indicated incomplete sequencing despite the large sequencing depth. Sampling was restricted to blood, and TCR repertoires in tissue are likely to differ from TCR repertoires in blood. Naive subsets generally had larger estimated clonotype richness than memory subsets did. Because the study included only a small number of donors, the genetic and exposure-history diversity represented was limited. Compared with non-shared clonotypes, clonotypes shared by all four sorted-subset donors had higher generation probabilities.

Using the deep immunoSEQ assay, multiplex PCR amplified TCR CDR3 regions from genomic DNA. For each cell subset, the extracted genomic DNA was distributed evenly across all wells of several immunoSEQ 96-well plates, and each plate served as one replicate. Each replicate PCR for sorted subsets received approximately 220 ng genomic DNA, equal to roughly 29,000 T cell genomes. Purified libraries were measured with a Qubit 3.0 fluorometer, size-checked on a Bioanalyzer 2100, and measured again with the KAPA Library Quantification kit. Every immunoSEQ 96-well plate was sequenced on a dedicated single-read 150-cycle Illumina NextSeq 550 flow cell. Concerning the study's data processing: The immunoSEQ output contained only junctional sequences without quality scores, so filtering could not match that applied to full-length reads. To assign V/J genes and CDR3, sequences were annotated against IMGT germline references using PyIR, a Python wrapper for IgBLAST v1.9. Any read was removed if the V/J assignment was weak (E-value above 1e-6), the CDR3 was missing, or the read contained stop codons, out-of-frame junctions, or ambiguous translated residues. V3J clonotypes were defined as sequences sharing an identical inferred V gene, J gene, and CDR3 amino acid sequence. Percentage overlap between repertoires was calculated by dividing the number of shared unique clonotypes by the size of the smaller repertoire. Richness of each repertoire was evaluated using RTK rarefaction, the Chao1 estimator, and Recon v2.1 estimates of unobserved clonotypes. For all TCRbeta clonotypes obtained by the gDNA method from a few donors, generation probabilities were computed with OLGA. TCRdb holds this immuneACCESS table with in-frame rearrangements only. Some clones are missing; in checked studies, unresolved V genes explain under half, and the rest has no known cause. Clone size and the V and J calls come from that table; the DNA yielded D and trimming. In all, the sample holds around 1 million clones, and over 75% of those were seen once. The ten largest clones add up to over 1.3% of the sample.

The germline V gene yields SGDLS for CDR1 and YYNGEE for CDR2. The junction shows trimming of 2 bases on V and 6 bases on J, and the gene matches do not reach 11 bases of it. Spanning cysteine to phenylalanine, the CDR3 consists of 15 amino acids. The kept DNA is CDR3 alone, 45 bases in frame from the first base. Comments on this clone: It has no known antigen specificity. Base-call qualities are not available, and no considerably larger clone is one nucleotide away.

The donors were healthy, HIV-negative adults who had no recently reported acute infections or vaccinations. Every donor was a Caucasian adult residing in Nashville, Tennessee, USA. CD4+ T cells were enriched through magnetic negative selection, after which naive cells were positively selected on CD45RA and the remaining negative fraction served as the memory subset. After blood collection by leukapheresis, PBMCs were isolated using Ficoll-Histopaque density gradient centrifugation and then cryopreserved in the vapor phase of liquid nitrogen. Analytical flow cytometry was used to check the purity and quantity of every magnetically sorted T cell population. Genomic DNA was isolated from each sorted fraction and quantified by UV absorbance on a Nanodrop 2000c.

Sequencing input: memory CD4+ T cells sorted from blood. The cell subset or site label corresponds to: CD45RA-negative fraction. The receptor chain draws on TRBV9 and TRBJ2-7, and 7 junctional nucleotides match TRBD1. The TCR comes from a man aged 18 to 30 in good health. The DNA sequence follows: TGTGCCAGCAGCGTCGGACAGGATAGGCTCTGCGAGCAGTACTTC. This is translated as CASSVGQDRLCEQYF.